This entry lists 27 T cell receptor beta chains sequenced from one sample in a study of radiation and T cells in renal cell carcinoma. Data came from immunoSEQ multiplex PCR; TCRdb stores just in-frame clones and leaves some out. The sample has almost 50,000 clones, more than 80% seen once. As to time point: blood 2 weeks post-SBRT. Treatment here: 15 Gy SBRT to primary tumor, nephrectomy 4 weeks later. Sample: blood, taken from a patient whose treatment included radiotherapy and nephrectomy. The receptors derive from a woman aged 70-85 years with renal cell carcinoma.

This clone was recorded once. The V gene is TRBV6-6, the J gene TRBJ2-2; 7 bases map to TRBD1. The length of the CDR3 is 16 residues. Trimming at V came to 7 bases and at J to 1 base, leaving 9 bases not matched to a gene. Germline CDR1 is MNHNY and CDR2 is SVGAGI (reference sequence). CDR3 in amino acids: CASKKTGAENTGELFF. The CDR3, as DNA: TGTGCCAGCAAAAAAACAGGGGCCGAGAACACCGGGGAGCTGTTTTTT.

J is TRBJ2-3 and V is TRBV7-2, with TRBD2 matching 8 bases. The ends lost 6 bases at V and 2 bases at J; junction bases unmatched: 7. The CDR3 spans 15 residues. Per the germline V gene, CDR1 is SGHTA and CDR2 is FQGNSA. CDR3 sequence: CASRQPGLVTDTQYF. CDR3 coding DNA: TGTGCCAGCAGACAACCGGGACTAGTCACAGATACGCAGTATTTT.

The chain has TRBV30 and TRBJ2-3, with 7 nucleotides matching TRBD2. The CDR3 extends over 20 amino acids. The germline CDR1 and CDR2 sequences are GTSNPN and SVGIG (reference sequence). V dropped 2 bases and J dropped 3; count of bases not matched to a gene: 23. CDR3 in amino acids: CAWSFFLPGLSYLGTDTQYF. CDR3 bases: TGTGCCTGGAGTTTCTTTCTCCCGGGACTATCCTACTTAGGGACAGATACGCAGTATTTT. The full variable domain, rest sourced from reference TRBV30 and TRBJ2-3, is SQTIHQWPATLVQPVGSPLSLECTVEGTSNPNLYWYRQAAGRGLQLLFYSVGIGQISSEVPQNLSASRPQDRQFILSSKKLLLSDSGFYLCAWSFFLPGLSYLGTDTQYFGPGTRLTVL.

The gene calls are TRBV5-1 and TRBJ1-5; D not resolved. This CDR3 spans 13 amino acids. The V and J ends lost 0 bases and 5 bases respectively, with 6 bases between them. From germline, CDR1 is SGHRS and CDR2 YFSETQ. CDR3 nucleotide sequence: TGCGCCAGCAGCTTGGGCGACGATCAGCCCCAGCATTTT. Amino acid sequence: CASSLGDDQPQHF.

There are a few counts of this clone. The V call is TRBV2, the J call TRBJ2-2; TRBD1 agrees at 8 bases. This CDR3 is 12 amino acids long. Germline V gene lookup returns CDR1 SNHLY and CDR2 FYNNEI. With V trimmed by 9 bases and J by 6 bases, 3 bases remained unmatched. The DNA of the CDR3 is TGTGCCAGTTCGACAGGGGCCGGGGAGCTGTTTTTT. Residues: CASSTGAGELFF.

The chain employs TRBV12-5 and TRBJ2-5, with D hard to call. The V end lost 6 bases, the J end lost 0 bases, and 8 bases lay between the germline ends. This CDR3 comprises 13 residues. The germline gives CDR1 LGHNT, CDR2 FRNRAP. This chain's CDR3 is CASGLGNQETQYF. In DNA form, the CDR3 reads TGTGCTAGTGGCCTGGGGAACCAAGAGACCCAGTACTTC.

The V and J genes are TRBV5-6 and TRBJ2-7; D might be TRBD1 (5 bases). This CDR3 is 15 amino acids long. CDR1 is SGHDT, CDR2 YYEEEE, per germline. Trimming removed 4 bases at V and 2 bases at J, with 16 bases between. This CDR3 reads CASSTSGRVAYEQYF. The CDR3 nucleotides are TGTGCCAGCAGCACGTCGGGCAGGGTCGCCTACGAGCAGTACTTC.

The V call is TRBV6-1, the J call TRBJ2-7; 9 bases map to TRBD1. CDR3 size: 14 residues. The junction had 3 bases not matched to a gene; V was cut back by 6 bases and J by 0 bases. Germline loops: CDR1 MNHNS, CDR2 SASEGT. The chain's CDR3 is CASSGTGSSYEQYF. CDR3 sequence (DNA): TGTGCCAGCAGCGGGACAGGGAGCTCCTACGAGCAGTACTTC.

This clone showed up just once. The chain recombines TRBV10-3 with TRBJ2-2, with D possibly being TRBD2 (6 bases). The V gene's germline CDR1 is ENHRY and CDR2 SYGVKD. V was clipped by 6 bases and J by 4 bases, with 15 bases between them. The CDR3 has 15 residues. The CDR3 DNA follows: TGTGCCATCAGGGTGGGCAGGGAGGCCACCGGGGAGCTGTTTTTT. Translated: CAIRVGREATGELFF.

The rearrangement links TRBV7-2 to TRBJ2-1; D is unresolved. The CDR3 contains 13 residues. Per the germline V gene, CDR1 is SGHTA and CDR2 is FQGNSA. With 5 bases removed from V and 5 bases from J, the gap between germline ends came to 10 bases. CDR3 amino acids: CASSRGRNNEQFF. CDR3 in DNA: TGTGCCAGCAGCCGCGGACGGAACAATGAGCAGTTCTTC.

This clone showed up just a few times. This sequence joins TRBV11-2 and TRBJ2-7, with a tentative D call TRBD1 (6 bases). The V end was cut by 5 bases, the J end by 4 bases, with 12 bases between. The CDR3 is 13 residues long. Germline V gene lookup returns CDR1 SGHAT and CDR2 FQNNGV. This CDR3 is CASSRDRPYEQYF. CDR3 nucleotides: TGTGCCAGCAGCCGAGACAGGCCGTACGAGCAGTACTTC.

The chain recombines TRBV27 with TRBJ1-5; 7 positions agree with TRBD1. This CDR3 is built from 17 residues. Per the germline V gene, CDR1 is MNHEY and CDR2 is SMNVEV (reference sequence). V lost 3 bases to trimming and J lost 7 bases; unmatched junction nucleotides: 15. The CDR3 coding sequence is TGTGCCAGCAGTTTGCGACAGGGTAGGGGGACCAGGCAGCCCCAGCATTTT. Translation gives CASSLRQGRGTRQPQHF.

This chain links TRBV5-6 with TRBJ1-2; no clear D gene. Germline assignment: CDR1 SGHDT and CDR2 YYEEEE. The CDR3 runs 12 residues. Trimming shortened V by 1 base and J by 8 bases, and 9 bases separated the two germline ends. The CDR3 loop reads CASSLSVLGYTF. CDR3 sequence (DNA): TGTGCCAGCAGCTTGAGCGTCCTGGGCTACACCTTC.

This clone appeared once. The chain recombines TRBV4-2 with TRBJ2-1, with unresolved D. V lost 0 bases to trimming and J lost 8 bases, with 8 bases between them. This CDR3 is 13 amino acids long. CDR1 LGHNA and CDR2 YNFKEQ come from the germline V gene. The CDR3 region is CASSQDELYEQFF. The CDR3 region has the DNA TGTGCCAGCAGCCAAGACGAGTTATATGAGCAGTTCTTC.

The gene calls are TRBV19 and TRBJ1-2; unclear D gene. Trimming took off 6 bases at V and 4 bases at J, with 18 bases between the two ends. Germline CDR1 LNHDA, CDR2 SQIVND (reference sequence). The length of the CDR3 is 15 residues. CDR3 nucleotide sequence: TGTGCCAGTAGCCACCCGGCCGCAAAAAGCTATGGCTACACCTTC. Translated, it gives CASSHPAAKSYGYTF.

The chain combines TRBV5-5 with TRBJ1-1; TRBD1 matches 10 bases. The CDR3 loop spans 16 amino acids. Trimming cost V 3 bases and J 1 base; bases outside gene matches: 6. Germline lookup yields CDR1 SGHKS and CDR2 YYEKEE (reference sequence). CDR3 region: CASSWGTGDGNTEAFF. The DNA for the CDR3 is TGTGCCAGCAGCTGGGGGACAGGGGACGGGAACACTGAAGCTTTCTTT.

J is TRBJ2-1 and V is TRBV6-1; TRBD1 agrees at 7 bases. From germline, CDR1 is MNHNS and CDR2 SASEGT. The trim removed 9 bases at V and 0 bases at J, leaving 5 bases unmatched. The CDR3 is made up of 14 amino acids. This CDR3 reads CASRTGGSYNEQFF. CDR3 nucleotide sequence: TGTGCCAGTCGGACAGGAGGCTCCTACAATGAGCAGTTCTTC.

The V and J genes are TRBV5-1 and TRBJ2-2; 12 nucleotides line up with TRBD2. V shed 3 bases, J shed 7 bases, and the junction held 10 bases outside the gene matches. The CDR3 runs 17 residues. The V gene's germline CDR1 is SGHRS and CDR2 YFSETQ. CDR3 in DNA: TGCGCCAGCAGCTCGCGACTAGCGGGAGACGGGATCGGGGAGCTGTTTTTT. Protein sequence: CASSSRLAGDGIGELFF.

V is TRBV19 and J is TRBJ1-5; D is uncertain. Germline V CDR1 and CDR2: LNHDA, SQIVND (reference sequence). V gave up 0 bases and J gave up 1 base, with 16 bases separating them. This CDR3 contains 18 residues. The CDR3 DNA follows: TGTGCCAGTAGTATAGATGGACCCAACGGGATGAGCAATCAGCCCCAGCATTTT. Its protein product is CASSIDGPNGMSNQPQHF.

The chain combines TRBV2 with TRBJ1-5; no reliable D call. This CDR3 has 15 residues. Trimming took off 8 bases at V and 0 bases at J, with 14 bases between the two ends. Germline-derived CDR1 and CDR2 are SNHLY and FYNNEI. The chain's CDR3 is CASSQLQYSNQPQHF. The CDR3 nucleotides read TGTGCCAGCTCCCAGTTGCAGTATAGCAATCAGCCCCAGCATTTT.

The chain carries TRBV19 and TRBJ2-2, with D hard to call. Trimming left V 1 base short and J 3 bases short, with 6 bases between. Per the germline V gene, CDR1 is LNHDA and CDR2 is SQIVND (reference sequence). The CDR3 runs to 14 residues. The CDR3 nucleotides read TGTGCCAGTAGTATAGGTGCCCACACCGGGGAGCTGTTTTTT. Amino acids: CASSIGAHTGELFF.

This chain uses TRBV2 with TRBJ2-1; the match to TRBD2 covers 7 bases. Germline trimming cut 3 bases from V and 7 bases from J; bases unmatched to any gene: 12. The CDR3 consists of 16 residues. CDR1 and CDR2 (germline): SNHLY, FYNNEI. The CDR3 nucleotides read TGTGCCAGCAGTGATGGGTTGGCGGGAGAGGAAAATGAGCAGTTCTTC. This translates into CASSDGLAGEENEQFF.

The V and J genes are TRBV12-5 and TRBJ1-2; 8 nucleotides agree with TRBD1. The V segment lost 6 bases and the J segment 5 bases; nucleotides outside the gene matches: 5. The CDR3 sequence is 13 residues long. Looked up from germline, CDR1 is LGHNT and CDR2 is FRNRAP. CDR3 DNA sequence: TGTGCTAGTGGGCGAGGACAGGGTTATGGCTACACCTTC. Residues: CASGRGQGYGYTF.

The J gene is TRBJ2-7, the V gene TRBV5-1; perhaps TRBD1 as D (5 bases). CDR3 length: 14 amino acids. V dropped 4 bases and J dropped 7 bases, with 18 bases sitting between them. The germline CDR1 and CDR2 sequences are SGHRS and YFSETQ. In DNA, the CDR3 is TGCGCCAGCAGCCATGAGTATGACAGTAATGAGCAGTACTTC. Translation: CASSHEYDSNEQYF.

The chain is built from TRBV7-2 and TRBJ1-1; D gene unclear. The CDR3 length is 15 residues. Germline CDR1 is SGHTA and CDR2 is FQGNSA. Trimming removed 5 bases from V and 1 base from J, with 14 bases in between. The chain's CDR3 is CASSVDSGQNTEAFF. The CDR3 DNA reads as TGTGCCAGCAGCGTAGACTCCGGGCAGAACACTGAAGCTTTCTTT.

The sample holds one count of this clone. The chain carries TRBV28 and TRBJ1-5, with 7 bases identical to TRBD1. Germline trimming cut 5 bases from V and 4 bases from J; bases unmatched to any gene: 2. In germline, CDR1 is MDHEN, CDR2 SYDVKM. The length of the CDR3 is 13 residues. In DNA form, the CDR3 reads TGTGCCAGCAGTCCGACAGGGAATCAGCCCCAGCATTTT. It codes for CASSPTGNQPQHF.

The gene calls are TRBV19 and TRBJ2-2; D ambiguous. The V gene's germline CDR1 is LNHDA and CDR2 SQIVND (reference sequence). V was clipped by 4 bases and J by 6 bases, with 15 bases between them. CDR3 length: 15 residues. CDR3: CASSKEPAYPGELFF. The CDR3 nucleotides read TGTGCCAGTAGTAAGGAGCCAGCCTACCCCGGGGAGCTGTTTTTT.